A selection of T cell receptor beta chains follows, all from one sample in a study of shared clonotypes between healthy human individuals. TCRdb's copy holds only in-frame clones and misses some; the assay was immunoSEQ multiplex PCR. This sample has approximately 740,000 clones, with around 72% found just once. Sequencing was performed on memory CD4+ T cells sorted from blood. Every receptor here comes from a woman between 25 and 40 years old in good health. CDR3s leave out the opening cysteine and the closing phenylalanine or tryptophan. Size values are once, few and many counts, or a class for expanded clones, and some rows have none.

>TRBJ1-4|TRBV27|NA
ASRRDLYGGAGEKLF
>TRBJ1-5|TRBV7-6|NA
ASGQQGDQPQH
>TRBJ1-2|TRBV18|NA
ASSVVGAGGYT
>TRBJ2-2|TRBV5-1|NA
ASSRGLNTGELF
>TRBJ1-4|TRBV18|NA
ASSQDREKLF
>TRBJ2-1|TRBV6-5|NA
ASTGNNEQF
>TRBJ1-2|TRBV6-5|NA
ASSQNEGVYT
>TRBJ1-2|TRBV7-9|NA
ASSPSYSGYT
>TRBJ2-1|TRBV28|NA
ASSFLAGTGIENEQF
>TRBJ2-2|TRBV21-1|NA
ASSKVPIGGSGTNTGELF
>TRBJ2-1|TRBV7-3|NA
ASSFRSQGGYNEQF
>TRBJ2-1|TRBV27|NA
ASRVPGQQYNEQF
>TRBJ2-5|TRBV7-2|few
ASSLAPGQGLETQY
>TRBJ2-3|TRBV21-1|NA
ASSKVPRSTDTQY
>TRBJ1-2|TRBV28|once
ASSLPGHPGGYT
>TRBJ2-7|TRBV10-2|many
ASKDGAGVMYEQY
>TRBJ2-1|TRBV7-7|NA
ASSGPGTSGKDEQF
>TRBJ2-7|TRBV6-5|NA
ASSYSRGNTEQY
>TRBJ2-1|TRBV10-3|NA
AISGVVVGREERMEF
>TRBJ2-7|TRBV6-5|NA
ASSYGREDYEQY
>TRBJ2-5|TRBV12-5|NA
ASALGLAEQETQY
>TRBJ2-7|TRBV28|NA
ASSLSTSRGRYEQY
>TRBJ1-1|TRBV27|few
ASFPLRLGDTEAF
>TRBJ1-4|TRBV7-9|NA
ASSLDEGSDEKLF
>TRBJ1-1|TRBV15|NA
ATSTYRVRNTEAF
>TRBJ2-4|TRBV5-4|NA
ASSRPQGSGAKNIQY
>TRBJ1-1|TRBV5-3|few
ARSPGRIMNTEAF
>TRBJ2-7|TRBV14|NA
ASSQRQPPYEQY
>TRBJ1-2|TRBV2|NA
ASSGNYGYT
>TRBJ2-7|TRBV28|NA
ASSTLAGGGYEQY
>TRBJ2-7|TRBV7-6|NA
ASSPRAAFEQY